Sequencing of this TCR beta chain was carried out in a study of cytomegalovirus exposure and HLA in healthy donors. The CDR3 has 16 residues. Trimming removed 1 base from V and 1 base from J, with 12 bases in between. CDR1 and CDR2 (germline): SGHDT, YYEEEE. Note on this clone: What it binds is not known.

General study findings and limits: Trimming of TCR beta V- and J-genes showed a link, identified in a later analysis, to a missense DCLRE1C variant.

The PCR employed 60 Vbeta primers together with 13 Jbeta primers. TCRdb keeps only in-frame clones here, not all; method: immunoSEQ multiplex PCR. The top ten hold 1.1% of the sample, which has fewer than 250,000 clones, approximately 80% seen once. Sequenced sample: PBMCs. The rearrangement joins TRBV5-6 to TRBJ2-4, with D perhaps TRBD1 (6 bases). This TCR was sampled from a woman aged 40 to 55 in good health and CMV-seronegative. CDR3 amino acids: CASSLLGALAKNIQYF. CDR3 nucleotides: TGTGCCAGCAGCTTGTTGGGGGCGCTCGCCAAAAACATTCAGTACTTC.